Included here is one T cell receptor (beta chain) sequence, with context. TCRdb reanalyzed the 5' RACE reads, giving one entry per CDR3 protein sequence and no DNA. Its clone listing holds roughly 390,000 distinct CDR3 sequences. This record belongs to a study of T cells expressing NK-cell markers. Overall study: One of eight sequenced donors was HCMV-seronegative; the other seven were seropositive.

The CDR3 length is 14 residues. This clonotype originated in a man aged 18 to 69 in good health. The sequencing sample was made of blood T cells: a sorted CD56 or NKG2C T cell subset, CD4+ or CD8+ T cells, or bulk PBMC T cells (not recorded which). The chain combines TRBV21-1 with TRBJ2-7; TCRdb designates TRBD1, a call that cannot be tested without DNA. TRBV21-1 is reported as a pseudogene. The CDR3 sequence is CASTLTGADYEQYF.